A selection of T cell receptor beta chains follows, all from one sample in a study of cytomegalovirus exposure and HLA in healthy donors. Generated by immunoSEQ multiplex PCR, the TCRdb table keeps only in-frame clones and is missing some. The profile shows about 160,000 clones, 82% of them singletons. Sequencing was done on a sample of PBMCs. All receptors derive from a girl under 18 in good health and CMV-seropositive. Each CDR3 is given with its conserved first and last residue. Fields, in order: clone size, V gene, D gene, J gene, CDR3 length, CDR3 DNA, CDR3 protein. A D gene is named only where the DNA matches it firmly. The size of a clone is reported for some rows only, either as once, few or many, or as a class for expanded clones.

.,TRBV29-1,TRBD1,TRBJ1-3,14,TGCAGCGTTTATCCGGACAGGTCTGGAAACACCATATATTTT,CSVYPDRSGNTIYF
.,TRBV7-8,TRBD2,TRBJ2-1,18,TGTGCCAGCAGCTTAAGGGCAGACCCGGGACTAGGTTACAATGAGCAGTTCTTC,CASSLRADPGLGYNEQFF
few,TRBV29-1,.,TRBJ2-1,14,TGCAGCGTTGAAGGGCTCTTGCCGTACAATGAGCAGTTCTTC,CSVEGLLPYNEQFF
.,TRBV6-1,.,TRBJ1-4,15,TGTGCCAGCAAGAGAGTGGGGCCAACTAATGAAAAACTGTTTTTT,CASKRVGPTNEKLFF
.,TRBV5-4,.,TRBJ1-2,14,TGTGCCAGCAGCAGAAGCGCCTCTATGTATGGCTACACCTTC,CASSRSASMYGYTF
few,TRBV7-2,.,TRBJ2-7,13,TGTGCCAGCAGCCCGCGGGTCTCCTACGAGCAGTACTTC,CASSPRVSYEQYF
.,TRBV11-3,TRBD2,TRBJ2-5,16,TGTGCCAGCAGCTTAGGAATAGCGGGCAACCAAGAGACCCAGTACTTC,CASSLGIAGNQETQYF
.,TRBV6-5,.,TRBJ2-3,14,TGTGCCAGCAGTTACTCGGCGGAAACAGATACGCAGTATTTT,CASSYSAETDTQYF
few,TRBV7-9,TRBD2,TRBJ2-3,15,TGTGCCAGCGGTACTAGCGGGCGTAGCACAGATACGCAGTATTTT,CASGTSGRSTDTQYF
.,TRBV2,.,TRBJ1-5,12,TGTGCGGGGGGGTTGGGCAATCAGCCCCAGCATTTT,CAGGLGNQPQHF
.,TRBV10-2,TRBD1,TRBJ2-1,19,TGCGCCAGCATCGGATATCGGACAGGTGGGAGTTTTTTATACAATGAGCAGTTCTTC,CASIGYRTGGSFLYNEQFF
.,TRBV6-6,TRBD1,TRBJ1-4,14,TGTGCCAGCGGGCGGACAGGGGGAGATGAAAAACTGTTTTTT,CASGRTGGDEKLFF
.,TRBV4-2,.,TRBJ2-7,14,TGTGCCAGCAGCCAATCTCCCAGTGGCTACGAGCAGTACTTC,CASSQSPSGYEQYF
.,TRBV13,.,TRBJ2-1,15,TGTGCCAGCAGCTTAGGAGCTACCAACTACAATGAGCAGTTCTTC,CASSLGATNYNEQFF
.,TRBV5-1,.,TRBJ2-1,14,TGCGCCAGCAAAATTGGGCCTGCGGGTTTGGGGCAGTTCTTC,CASKIGPAGLGQFF
.,TRBV18,.,TRBJ1-5,14,TGTGCCAGCTCACCAGAGGGGGGGGCCCAGCCCCAGCATTTT,CASSPEGGAQPQHF
.,TRBV7-9,.,TRBJ1-4,13,TGTGCCAGCAGCTTACAGGCGAATGAAAAACTGTTTTTT,CASSLQANEKLFF
.,TRBV28,.,TRBJ1-2,14,TGTGCCAGCAGCCCGAGATCGCCCCGGGGTGGCTACACCTTC,CASSPRSPRGGYTF
.,TRBV7-2,.,TRBJ1-1,13,TGTGCCAGCAGCGCTGACTGGAACACTGAAGCTTTCTTT,CASSADWNTEAFF
few,TRBV27,.,TRBJ1-4,14,TGTGCCAGCAGTTTTGGGGATGAGGGTGAAAAACTGTTTTTT,CASSFGDEGEKLFF
.,TRBV28,.,TRBJ2-7,12,TGTGCCAGCAGTTTCAGCTCCAGGGAGCAGTACTTC,CASSFSSREQYF
few,TRBV5-1,.,TRBJ1-1,14,TGCGCCAGCAGGACAGAACTTATGAACACTGAAGCTTTCTTT,CASRTELMNTEAFF
.,TRBV19,TRBD1,TRBJ2-6,17,TGTGCCAGTAGTATTCGGACAGGGGGCTCTGGGGCCAACGTCCTGACTTTC,CASSIRTGGSGANVLTF
few,TRBV18,TRBD1,TRBJ1-5,15,TGTGCCAGCTCCACCACAGGGGGATCGGGTCAGCCCCAGCATTTT,CASSTTGGSGQPQHF
.,TRBV7-2,.,TRBJ2-2,17,TGTGCCAGCAGCTTAGACCGGCCCAGGGCGATCACCGGGGAGCTGTTTTTT,CASSLDRPRAITGELFF
.,TRBV29-1,.,TRBJ2-7,13,TGCAGCGTTGTCTCAGGACAGTCCTACGAGCAGTACTTC,CSVVSGQSYEQYF
.,TRBV28,.,TRBJ1-2,17,TGTGCCAGCAGTACTCTGGGGTGGCAGGGGAGCGGCTATGGCTACACCTTC,CASSTLGWQGSGYGYTF
.,TRBV10-1,.,TRBJ1-5,13,TGCGCCAGCAGCGAACAGGGAAGCCAGCCCCAGCATTTT,CASSEQGSQPQHF
.,TRBV7-6,.,TRBJ1-1,15,TGTGCCAGCAGCCGCCGATCCGACAGCAACACTGAAGCTTTCTTT,CASSRRSDSNTEAFF
.,TRBV21-1,.,TRBJ2-5,19,TGTGCCAGCAGCAAAGTGGGGGGACTAGCGGGGGGAACCCAAGAGACCCAGTACTTC,CASSKVGGLAGGTQETQYF
.,TRBV2,.,TRBJ2-5,11,TGTGCCAGCAGTTCAGTGGAGACCCAGTACTTC,CASSSVETQYF
.,TRBV9,TRBD2,TRBJ2-2,16,TGTGCCAGCAGCGCCCCTAGCGGGGGAAACACCGGGGAGCTGTTTTTT,CASSAPSGGNTGELFF
.,TRBV6-5,TRBD1,TRBJ1-2,13,TGTGCCAGCAGATCTGACAGGGGCTATGGCTACACCTTC,CASRSDRGYGYTF
.,TRBV7-9,TRBD1,TRBJ1-1,18,TGTTCCTGCAGCGGATTGGTGGGACAGGTGCCCGGGGGCACTGAAGCTTTCTTT,CSCSGLVGQVPGGTEAFF
.,TRBV5-6,.,TRBJ2-3,11,TGTGCCAGCAGCTCCTATTACACGCAGTATTTT,CASSSYYTQYF
.,TRBV19,.,TRBJ1-1,15,TGTGCCAGTAGTATAGCTCCAGGGGAAGCGGCTGAAGCTTTCTTT,CASSIAPGEAAEAFF
once,TRBV30,TRBD2,TRBJ2-1,13,TGTGCCTGGAGCCCTAGCGGGGACAATGAGCAGTTCTTC,CAWSPSGDNEQFF
.,TRBV28,.,TRBJ2-4,15,TGTGCCAGCAGTTTAATAGCAGGGGGAGGAAACATTCAGTACTTC,CASSLIAGGGNIQYF
once,TRBV19,TRBD2,TRBJ2-1,15,TGTGCCAGTAGTGCTAGCGGGATCCCTTACAATGAGCAGTTCTTC,CASSASGIPYNEQFF
.,TRBV7-2,.,TRBJ1-5,15,TGTGCCAGCAGCTTAGTAGGGGCAGGGAAACAGCCCCAGCATTTT,CASSLVGAGKQPQHF
few,TRBV7-3,.,TRBJ2-3,14,TGTGCCAGCAGCTTAAGCGCTGGCACAGATACGCAGTATTTT,CASSLSAGTDTQYF
.,TRBV30,TRBD1,TRBJ1-1,14,TGTGCCTGGAGTAGCGGGACAGGAAACACTGAAGCTTTCTTT,CAWSSGTGNTEAFF
.,TRBV6-1,.,TRBJ1-3,19,TGTGCCAGCAGTGAAGTTGAAGCGGCGGGGTACTACTCTGGAAACACCATATATTTT,CASSEVEAAGYYSGNTIYF
.,TRBV20-1,.,TRBJ2-3,11,TGCAGTGCTAGTAGAGGAGGCAGGCAGTATTTT,CSASRGGRQYF
.,TRBV28,TRBD1,TRBJ1-5,14,TGTGCCAGCAGTACCGGGACAGGGGATCAGCCCCAGCATTTT,CASSTGTGDQPQHF